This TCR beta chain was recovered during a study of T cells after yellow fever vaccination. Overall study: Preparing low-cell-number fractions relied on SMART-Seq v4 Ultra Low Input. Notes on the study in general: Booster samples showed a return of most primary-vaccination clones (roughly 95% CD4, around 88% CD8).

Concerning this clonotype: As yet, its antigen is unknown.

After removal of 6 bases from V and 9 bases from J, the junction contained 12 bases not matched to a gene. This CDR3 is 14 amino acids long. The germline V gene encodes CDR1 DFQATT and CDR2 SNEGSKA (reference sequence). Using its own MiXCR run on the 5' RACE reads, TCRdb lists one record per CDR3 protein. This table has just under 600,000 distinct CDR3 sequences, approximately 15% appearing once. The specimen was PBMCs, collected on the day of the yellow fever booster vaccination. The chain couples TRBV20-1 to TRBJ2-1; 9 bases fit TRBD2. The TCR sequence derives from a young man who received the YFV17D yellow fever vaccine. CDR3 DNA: TGCAGTGCCCAGGATAGCGGGAGTACACTTGAGCAGTTCTTC. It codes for CSAQDSGSTLEQFF.